This T cell receptor beta chain stems from a study of blood T cell repertoires in COVID-19. About the study: Whether acute or convalescent, the COVID-19 samples came from the United States, Italy and Spain. PBMCs, B-cell-depleted T cells, or T cells were the source of the cDNA or gDNA that made up the material.

The CDR3 sequence is 14 residues long. Germline CDR1 reads LNHDA; CDR2 reads SQIVND (reference sequence). Trimming left V 2 bases short and J 2 bases short, with 8 bases between. This clone was counted between two and nine times. Study processing details: The authors estimated nucleated cell counts from reference gene primer amplification. The table came from immunoSEQ multiplex PCR; TCRdb's copy has only in-frame clones and leaves some out. V and J calls plus clone size are reproduced from that table; the DNA served to infer D and trimming. In the table there are about 200,000 clones, roughly 90% of which are singletons. Patients at the Seattle site were enrolled during active infection and followed longitudinally.

This clonotype originated in a man aged 45 to 65 with COVID-19, enrolled during active disease. Sequences were obtained from peripheral blood. The V gene is TRBV19, the J gene TRBJ2-3, with D possibly matching TRBD1 (5 bases). DNA of the CDR3: TGTGCCAGTAGTATACAGGGTCACACAGATACGCAGTATTTT. Its translation: CASSIQGHTDTQYF.